Listed here are 26 T cell receptor beta chains from one sample, sequenced in a study of blood T cell repertoires in COVID-19 (dated by TCRdb to the early 2020s). Receptor amplification or capture employed the immunoSEQ multiplex PCR assay. In its TCRdb copy, this immuneACCESS table keeps in-frame sequences only and misses some clones. Where compared with another copy, unresolved V genes explain less than half of these, and the others have no known cause. Counted in this sample were 150,000 to 160,000 clones; more than 80% of them appeared once. In total, the top ten clones hold 15% of the sample. The sample consisted of peripheral blood. The receptor source for this set is a middle-aged woman with acute or convalescent COVID-19.

The V gene is TRBV18, the J gene TRBJ2-5, with 7 bases fitting TRBD2. With V trimmed by 6 bases and J by 4 bases, 5 bases remained unmatched. The CDR3 has 13 residues. Germline CDR1 KGHSH, CDR2 LQKENI. CDR3 DNA sequence: TGTGCCAGCTCTACTAGCGCTGGAGAGACCCAGTACTTC. Residues: CASSTSAGETQYF.

The chain couples TRBV10-3 to TRBJ2-2; TRBD1 matches 7 bases. The CDR3 spans 23 residues. Losses at the gene ends were 8 bases for V and 3 bases for J; bases not matched to a gene: 33. Germline V gene lookup returns CDR1 ENHRY and CDR2 SYGVKD. The CDR3 here is CAIGPRRLKGAFFGTNDTGELFF. CDR3 sequence (DNA): TGTGCCATCGGGCCCCGCCGACTTAAGGGGGCCTTCTTTGGAACTAATGACACCGGGGAGCTGTTTTTT.

The chain couples TRBV3-1 (or the pseudogene TRBV3-2) to TRBJ1-5, with TRBD1 matching over 8 bases. Germline lookup yields CDR1 LGHDT and CDR2 YNNKEL (reference sequence). With 4 bases clipped from V and 2 bases from J, the junction kept 4 bases outside the gene matches. CDR3 length equals 15 residues. The CDR3 spells CASSPGGGGNQPQHF. The CDR3 coding sequence is TGTGCCAGCAGCCCAGGGGGCGGGGGCAATCAGCCCCAGCATTTT.

The chain carries TRBV19 and TRBJ1-2, with 9 bases that match TRBD1. Looked up from germline, CDR1 is LNHDA and CDR2 is SQIVND (reference sequence). This CDR3 contains 16 residues. V gave up 9 bases and J gave up 3 bases; unmatched junction bases: 14. In nucleotides, the CDR3 is TGTGCCAGCAGGGAGTTGGGACAGGGCTTGGACTATGGCTACACCTTC. Translated: CASRELGQGLDYGYTF.

CDR3 nucleotides: TGTGCCAGCAGCGTACTAGCGGGGGGTTCCTACAATGAGCAGTTCTTC. Its protein is CASSVLAGGSYNEQFF. V and J are TRBV9 and TRBJ2-1; TRBD2 agrees at 11 bases. Germline V CDR1 and CDR2: SGDLS, YYNGEE. The V and J ends lost 1 base and 1 base, in that order; junction bases with no gene match: 1. The CDR3 has 16 residues.

As regards this clone: Germline and junction disagree at one end, which may indicate a read error. In DNA form, the CDR3 reads TGTGCCAGCAGCGACCGACTAGCGGGAACTTTC. Its translation: CASSDRLAGTF. The genes are TRBV28 and TRBJ2-7; TRBD2 matches 11 bases. Looked up from germline, CDR1 is MDHEN and CDR2 is SYDVKM. The CDR3 sequence is 11 residues long.

This clone came up once. This chain uses TRBV5-1 with TRBJ1-3; the match to TRBD1 covers 7 bases. In germline, CDR1 is SGHRS, CDR2 YFSETQ. The CDR3 runs 14 residues. V shed 3 bases and J 2 bases; nucleotides not matched to a gene: 2. For the CDR3, the DNA is TGCGCCAGCAGCTCTGACAGGGCTGGAAACACCATATATTTT. Protein: CASSSDRAGNTIYF.

V is TRBV4-2 and J is TRBJ1-1; TRBD1 might be the D (5 bases). The ends were cut back, 0 bases at V and 4 bases at J, with 18 bases in the middle. Germline loops: CDR1 LGHNA, CDR2 YNFKEQ. The CDR3 is 17 amino acids. The CDR3 sequence is CASSQEIGDSKVTEAFF. The CDR3 coding sequence is TGTGCCAGCAGCCAAGAAATCGGTGACAGTAAGGTCACTGAAGCTTTCTTT.

V and J are TRBV5-1 and TRBJ2-3, with 9 bases that match TRBD1. CDR3 length: 15 residues. The V segment lost 7 bases and the J segment 3 bases; nucleotides outside the gene matches: 9. Germline loops: CDR1 SGHRS, CDR2 YFSETQ. The CDR3 DNA is TGCGCCAGCGCCCCACAGGGGGCGGAAACAGATACGCAGTATTTT. Amino acids: CASAPQGAETDTQYF.

The rearrangement links TRBV11-3 to TRBJ2-1; 9 bases align to TRBD2. Unmatched junction bases numbered 1, after V lost 3 bases and J lost 7 bases. The CDR3 spans 13 residues. Germline V gene lookup returns CDR1 SGHNT and CDR2 YENEEA. CDR3 loop: CASSFSGGNEQFF. CDR3 in DNA: TGTGCCAGCAGCTTTAGCGGGGGTAATGAGCAGTTCTTC.

This sequence joins TRBV2 and TRBJ2-2, with D perhaps TRBD1 (5 bases). V shed 0 bases and J shed 4 bases, with 15 bases lying between them. The CDR3 covers 17 residues. Looked up from germline, CDR1 is SNHLY and CDR2 is FYNNEI. The CDR3 region has the DNA TGTGCCAGCAGTGAAGCGCTGGACAATCGCGGCACCGGGGAGCTGTTTTTT. It translates to CASSEALDNRGTGELFF.

V usage is TRBV5-1 and J usage is TRBJ2-1; 10 positions match TRBD2. This CDR3 comprises 15 residues. Germline-derived CDR1 and CDR2 are SGHRS and YFSETQ. Unmatched junction bases numbered 6, after V lost 4 bases and J lost 5 bases. The CDR3 sequence is CASSLTSGDDNEQFF. CDR3 bases: TGCGCCAGCAGCCTAACTAGCGGGGACGACAATGAGCAGTTCTTC.

The chain carries TRBV4-1 and TRBJ2-7; possible D gene TRBD2, 6 bases. Between the trimmed V and J ends, which lost 4 bases and 2 bases, there was a span of 18 bases. Germline V gene lookup returns CDR1 MGHRA and CDR2 YSYEKL. The CDR3 consists of 16 residues. The CDR3 reads CASSPNGNGGTYEQYF. For the CDR3, the DNA is TGCGCCAGCAGCCCCAACGGTAACGGGGGAACCTACGAGCAGTACTTC.

The chain has TRBV2 and TRBJ1-4; TRBD1 might be the D (5 bases). Per germline, CDR1 SNHLY and CDR2 FYNNEI. The CDR3 has 13 amino acids. With 8 bases removed from V and 8 bases from J, the gap between germline ends came to 15 bases. The CDR3, as DNA: TGTGCCAGCGGAGGGGCCCTGAGAGAAAAACTGTTTTTT. Translating it yields CASGGALREKLFF.

The chain is built from TRBV7-9 and TRBJ2-4; the D gene is possibly TRBD2 (6 bases). Trimming stripped 4 bases from V and 1 base from J, with 11 bases between. CDR3 length: 15 residues. Germline CDR1 is SEHNR and CDR2 is FQNEAQ (reference sequence). The CDR3 loop reads CASSSTGDAKNIQYF. For the CDR3, the DNA is TGTGCCAGCAGCTCGACGGGGGACGCCAAAAACATTCAGTACTTC.

V is TRBV4-1 and J is TRBJ2-3; D is perhaps TRBD1 (5 bases). With 8 bases removed from V and 4 bases from J, the gap between germline ends came to 10 bases. The germline V gene has CDR1 MGHRA and CDR2 YSYEKL. CDR3 length equals 12 residues. CDR3 bases: TGCGCCAGCGGGGAAGGGGCAGATACGCAGTATTTT. Protein: CASGEGADTQYF.

The chain couples TRBV6-5 to TRBJ2-1; no clear D. CDR3 length: 13 residues. The V gene's germline CDR1 is MNHEY and CDR2 SVGAGI. Trimming took off 0 bases at V and 7 bases at J, with 7 bases between the two ends. The CDR3 loop reads CASSYSQYNEQFF. The CDR3, as DNA: TGTGCCAGCAGTTACTCCCAGTATAATGAGCAGTTCTTC.

V and J are TRBV29-1 and TRBJ1-1; D is undetermined. Germline lookup yields CDR1 SQVTM and CDR2 ANQGSEA. The CDR3 sequence is 13 residues long. The V and J ends lost 3 bases and 1 base respectively, with 9 bases between them. In nucleotides, the CDR3 is TGCAGCGTTGAGTGGAGCAGGAACACTGAAGCTTTCTTT. Residues: CSVEWSRNTEAFF.

The chain has TRBV4-2 and TRBJ2-3; 8 bases are shared with TRBD2. The CDR3 spans 16 residues. Per germline, CDR1 LGHNA and CDR2 YNFKEQ. The junction had 6 bases not matched to a gene; V was cut back by 0 bases and J by 4 bases. The CDR3 region has the DNA TGTGCCAGCAGCCAAGATCGGGAGGGCCTCTCAGATACGCAGTATTTT. This encodes CASSQDREGLSDTQYF.

This clone was seen only a few times. The V and J genes are TRBV15 and TRBJ1-5, with D unresolved. The V end lost 3 bases, the J end lost 2 bases, and 14 bases lay between the germline ends. The CDR3 totals 16 residues. Germline V gene sequence: CDR1 LNHNV, CDR2 YYDKDF (reference sequence). Here the CDR3 reads CATSSFRQLGNQPQHF. The CDR3 region has the DNA TGTGCCACCAGCAGTTTTAGGCAGCTAGGCAATCAGCCCCAGCATTTT.

The chain has TRBV5-1 and TRBJ2-1; 10 bases align to TRBD2. This CDR3 is built from 15 residues. V trimming: 0 bases; J trimming: 6 bases; junction bases outside the gene matches: 3. Germline V gives CDR1 SGHRS, CDR2 YFSETQ. The DNA of the CDR3 is TGCGCCAGCAGCTTGGTAGCGGGGGGTTCCAATGAGCAGTTCTTC. It specifies CASSLVAGGSNEQFF.

The V gene is TRBV19, the J gene TRBJ2-5, with TRBD1 matching 8 bases. Per germline, CDR1 LNHDA and CDR2 SQIVND (reference sequence). V trimming: 5 bases; J trimming: 4 bases; junction bases outside the gene matches: 9. The CDR3 runs 15 residues. DNA of the CDR3: TGTGCCAGTAGTTCCCCACGGACAGGGTTAGAGACCCAGTACTTC. It encodes CASSSPRTGLETQYF. Variable domain in full (rest from reference TRBV19 and TRBJ2-5): DGGITQSPKYLFRKEGQNVTLSCEQNLNHDAMYWYRQDPGQGLRLIYYSQIVNDFQKGDIAEGYSVSREKKESFPLTVTSAQKNPTAFYLCASSSPRTGLETQYFGPGTRLLVL.

This rearrangement joins TRBV6-1 to TRBJ2-2; D unclear. V lost 0 bases and J 1 base, leaving 6 bases between the germline ends. Germline V CDR1 and CDR2: MNHNS, SASEGT. The CDR3 sequence is 15 residues long. CDR3 amino acids: CASSEAPGNTGELFF. CDR3 coding DNA: TGTGCCAGCAGTGAAGCCCCCGGGAACACCGGGGAGCTGTTTTTT.

The chain carries TRBV3-1 (or the pseudogene TRBV3-2) and TRBJ2-5; 13 nucleotides line up with TRBD2. Germline V lookup: CDR1 LGHDT, CDR2 YNNKEL (reference sequence). CDR3 length: 17 amino acids. Losses at the gene ends were 1 base for V and 3 bases for J; bases not matched to a gene: 5. Here the CDR3 reads CASSQGRTSGSEETQYF. Here the CDR3 DNA reads TGTGCCAGCAGCCAAGGAAGGACTAGCGGGAGTGAAGAGACCCAGTACTTC.

The J gene is TRBJ1-1, the V gene TRBV3-1 (or the pseudogene TRBV3-2), with a tentative D call TRBD1 (6 bases). This CDR3 comprises 17 residues. Germline V CDR1 and CDR2: LGHDT, YNNKEL (reference sequence). V was shortened by 4 bases and J by 4 bases, with 22 bases between the two germline ends. The CDR3 reads CASSRRNLGGPVTEAFF. The DNA for the CDR3 is TGTGCCAGCAGCCGACGAAATCTCGGGGGGCCGGTCACTGAAGCTTTCTTT.

J is TRBJ2-2 and V is TRBV10-3, with D possibly being TRBD2 (6 bases). Germline V gene data show CDR1 as ENHRY and CDR2 as SYGVKD. V was trimmed by 0 bases and J by 2 bases, leaving 13 bases between them. The CDR3 is 17 amino acids. CDR3 bases: TGTGCCATCAGTGAGTCCCCGGGACTTGATAACACCGGGGAGCTGTTTTTT. This gives the protein CAISESPGLDNTGELFF.